This T cell receptor beta chain was profiled in a study of neoadjuvant nivolumab and ipilimumab in lung cancer. Study-level information: Nivolumab 3 mg/kg was given days 1, 15 and 29, plus ipilimumab 1 mg/kg day 1 in combination. Overall study results and limits: Resected tumors had greater TCR richness and clonality than uninvolved lung.

As for this clone: What it binds is unknown.

TCRdb's table, derived via immunoSEQ multiplex PCR, lists solely in-frame clones and lacks some. The profile shows approximately 5,000 clones, approximately 80% of them singletons. CDR1 is SNHLY and CDR2 is FYNNEI in the germline V gene. This CDR3 is 12 amino acids long. Trimming removed 4 bases at V and 7 bases at J, with 10 bases between. The origin of this receptor is an adult with non-small cell lung cancer. Some clones in this sample may be carry-over from other donors' samples. The source material was normal lung tissue adjacent to the tumor, sampled after neoadjuvant nivolumab, alone or with ipilimumab, at or shortly before surgery. This sequence joins TRBV2 and TRBJ1-2, with D uncertain. DNA of the CDR3: TGTGCCAGCAGTGTATTACTTAGTGGCTACACCTTC. Its protein is CASSVLLSGYTF.